The 27 T cell receptor beta chains below all came from one sample that was sequenced in a study of blood T cell repertoires in COVID-19. Sequencing was performed with immunoSEQ multiplex PCR; in TCRdb, only in-frame clones are kept and a portion is missing. The sample records 360,000 or so clones, around nine tenths being singletons. The sequenced sample was PBMCs or T cells enriched from blood (not recorded which). The receptor source for this set is a woman in her thirties who had been exposed to COVID-19.

The chain combines TRBV14 with TRBJ2-3, with 9 positions matching TRBD2. V lost 4 bases, J lost 4 bases, and 6 bases stayed unmatched. Germline loops: CDR1 SGHDN, CDR2 FVKESK. This CDR3 spans 15 amino acids. CDR3 nucleotide sequence: TGTGCCAGCAGCCTCTGGACTAGCGCTCCAGATACGCAGTATTTT. The encoded protein is CASSLWTSAPDTQYF. The full variable domain, with the rest looked up from reference TRBV14 and TRBJ2-3, is EAGVTQFPSHSVIEKGQTVTLRCDPISGHDNLYWYRRVMGKEIKFLLHFVKESKQDESGMPNNRFLAERTGGTYSTLKVQPAELEDSGVYFCASSLWTSAPDTQYFGPGTRLTVL.

The chain employs TRBV2 and TRBJ2-7, with TRBD1 as a possible D gene (6 bases). The CDR3 totals 13 residues. Germline lookup yields CDR1 SNHLY and CDR2 FYNNEI. Trimming took 5 bases from V and 0 from J, leaving 8 bases between them. The DNA for the CDR3 is TGTGCCAGCAGTATGGACAGCTCCTACGAGCAGTACTTC. It encodes CASSMDSSYEQYF.

In the case of this clone: Additional DNA sequences in this sample encode the identical CDR3. The chain links TRBV28 to TRBJ2-3; 11 positions match TRBD2. The ends lost 6 bases at V and 2 bases at J; junction bases unmatched: 4. The CDR3 runs to 15 residues. The germline gives CDR1 MDHEN, CDR2 SYDVKM. CDR3 sequence: CASSRGLAATDTQYF. In DNA form, the CDR3 reads TGTGCCAGCAGCCGGGGACTAGCGGCCACAGATACGCAGTATTTT.

The J gene is TRBJ1-1, the V gene TRBV9, with 8 bases lining up with TRBD1. From germline, CDR1 is SGDLS and CDR2 YYNGEE. There are 15 residues in the CDR3. Trimming removed 0 bases from V and 4 bases from J; junction bases left unmatched: 5. CDR3 region: CASSVGGQGGTEAFF. Here the CDR3 DNA reads TGTGCCAGCAGCGTAGGCGGACAGGGAGGCACTGAAGCTTTCTTT.

Turning to this clone: At one of its ends the junction is not consistent with the germline gene, which may arise from a read error. This specimen includes other DNA sequences encoding the same CDR3. The J gene is TRBJ2-2, the V gene TRBV24-1; 7 bases fit TRBD1. The CDR3 runs to 14 residues. Germline V gene sequence: CDR1 KGHDR, CDR2 SFDVKD. The CDR3 loop reads CATSGTENTGELFF. The DNA of the CDR3 is TGCGCCACCAGTGGGACAGAGAACACCGGGGAGCTGTTTTTT.

The J gene is TRBJ2-1, the V gene TRBV10-1; D possibly corresponds to TRBD2 (6 bases). Trimming cost V 4 bases and J 3 bases, with 13 bases left between them. Germline V gene sequence: CDR1 WNHNN, CDR2 SYGVQD (reference sequence). CDR3 length: 15 amino acids. CDR3 nucleotides: TGCGCCAGCAGTGCCAGCGGGCAGTTCTACAATGAGCAGTTCTTC. Encoded protein: CASSASGQFYNEQFF.

The chain links TRBV7-2 to TRBJ2-1, with D perhaps matching TRBD1 (5 bases). Germline V gene data show CDR1 as SGHTA and CDR2 as FQGNSA. V lost 0 bases and J 8 bases, leaving 14 bases between the germline ends. The CDR3 spans 15 residues. In nucleotides, the CDR3 is TGTGCCAGCAGCTTAGCCCCTGCCCCCAGGGATGAGCAGTTCTTC. Translation: CASSLAPAPRDEQFF.

The J gene is TRBJ2-7, the V gene TRBV9, with D perhaps matching TRBD2 (7 bases). V lost 2 bases and J 2 bases, leaving 14 bases between the germline ends. The germline V gene encodes CDR1 SGDLS and CDR2 YYNGEE. This CDR3 comprises 15 residues. The DNA of the CDR3 is TGTGCCAGCAGCGTGGGAGGGGGGACGACCTACGAGCAGTACTTC. Translation: CASSVGGGTTYEQYF.

This chain links TRBV18 with TRBJ1-2, with 8 bases aligning to TRBD1. Unmatched junction bases numbered 3, after V lost 2 bases and J lost 4 bases. The CDR3 has 14 residues. Germline V gene data show CDR1 as KGHSH and CDR2 as LQKENI. The CDR3: CASSPDRGGYGYTF. The CDR3 nucleotides are TGTGCCAGCTCACCAGACAGGGGAGGCTATGGCTACACCTTC.

J is TRBJ1-5 and V is TRBV3-1 (or the pseudogene TRBV3-2); maybe TRBD1 (5 bases). V was shortened by 1 base and J by 2 bases, with 9 bases between the two germline ends. The CDR3 consists of 15 residues. Germline V CDR1 and CDR2: LGHDT, YNNKEL (reference sequence). Here the CDR3 reads CASSQGRGGNQPQHF. In DNA, the CDR3 is TGTGCCAGCAGCCAAGGTCGGGGGGGCAATCAGCCCCAGCATTTT.

The rearrangement joins TRBV7-8 to TRBJ1-1; D uncertain. Germline lookup yields CDR1 SGHVS and CDR2 FQNEAQ. Trimming removed 4 bases at V and 3 bases at J, with 9 bases between. The CDR3 totals 13 residues. For the CDR3, the DNA is TGTGCCAGCAGCTCCACAGCATACACTGAAGCTTTCTTT. Protein product: CASSSTAYTEAFF.

CDR3 DNA sequence: TGTGCCATCAGAGGGACAGGGGATAATCAGCCCCAGCATTTT. Protein sequence: CAIRGTGDNQPQHF. The chain carries TRBV10-3 and TRBJ1-5; 10 bases fit TRBD1. Germline values: CDR1 ENHRY, CDR2 SYGVKD. The CDR3 runs to 14 residues. Trimming at V came to 6 bases and at J to 4 bases, leaving 3 bases not matched to a gene.

The V call is TRBV3-1 (or the pseudogene TRBV3-2), the J call TRBJ1-6; 10 bases are a match to TRBD1. This CDR3 has 18 residues. In germline, CDR1 is LGHDT, CDR2 YNNKEL (reference sequence). Losses at the gene ends were 0 bases for V and 7 bases for J; bases not matched to a gene: 9. Here the CDR3 DNA reads TGTGCCAGCAGCCAAGAGGGGGGGACAGGGGTTTGGAATTCACCCCTCCACTTT. It codes for CASSQEGGTGVWNSPLHF.

The CDR3 DNA reads as TGTGCCAGCAGCCCAGGACTAGCGGTTAACCTAGCCAAAAACATTCAGTACTTC. This encodes CASSPGLAVNLAKNIQYF. The chain carries TRBV9 and TRBJ2-4; TRBD2 matches at 10 bases. Germline V gene sequence: CDR1 SGDLS, CDR2 YYNGEE. The J segment lost 0 bases and the V segment lost 4 bases, leaving 10 bases of the junction unmatched. The CDR3 consists of 18 residues.

This clone was detected only once. This chain connects TRBV18 to TRBJ2-7; weak D call: TRBD2 (5 bases). CDR3 length: 15 amino acids. V dropped 3 bases and J dropped 0 bases, with 12 bases sitting between them. CDR1 is KGHSH, CDR2 LQKENI, per germline. The chain's CDR3 is CASSPGLDSSYEQYF. DNA of the CDR3: TGTGCCAGCTCACCCGGACTGGATAGCTCCTACGAGCAGTACTTC.

The chain recombines TRBV2 with TRBJ2-1; 12 nucleotides match TRBD2. Looked up from germline, CDR1 is SNHLY and CDR2 is FYNNEI. CDR3 size: 15 residues. V was pared by 6 bases and J by 6 bases, with 6 bases of the junction left unmatched. CDR3 sequence: CASSVGLAGFNEQFF. The CDR3 bases are TGTGCCAGCAGCGTGGGACTAGCGGGTTTCAATGAGCAGTTCTTC.

The rearrangement links TRBV18 to TRBJ2-7; 10 bases line up with TRBD2. CDR3 length equals 15 residues. Trimming took 2 bases from V and 0 from J; bases not matched to a gene: 1. CDR1 is KGHSH and CDR2 is LQKENI in the germline V gene. For the CDR3, the DNA is TGTGCCAGCTCACCAGCTAGCGGGAGCTCCTACGAGCAGTACTTC. Its protein product is CASSPASGSSYEQYF.

This CDR3 is CASSSSESSYNEQFF. Written as DNA, the CDR3 is TGCGCCAGCAGTTCTAGCGAGAGCTCCTACAATGAGCAGTTCTTC. This chain uses TRBV5-1 with TRBJ2-1; D is possibly TRBD2 (6 bases). CDR1 is SGHRS, CDR2 YFSETQ, per germline. The CDR3 totals 15 residues. Trimming took 5 bases from V and 0 from J, leaving 12 bases between them.

The CDR3 is CASGRAGNQPQHF. In DNA, the CDR3 is TGCGCCAGCGGTCGGGCGGGGAATCAGCCCCAGCATTTT. This rearrangement joins TRBV10-2 to TRBJ1-5; no clear D. The germline V and J ends were trimmed by 8 bases and 4 bases, with 12 bases remaining between them. Germline V lookup: CDR1 WSHSY, CDR2 SAAADI. This CDR3 spans 13 amino acids.

The chain is built from TRBV5-1 and TRBJ1-6, with TRBD1 as a possible D gene (5 bases). The CDR3 loop spans 18 amino acids. The germline CDR1 and CDR2 sequences are SGHRS and YFSETQ. V was shortened by 4 bases and J by 0 bases, with 17 bases between the two germline ends. The CDR3: CASSPAGLLSSYNSPLHF. DNA for the CDR3: TGCGCCAGCAGCCCGGCGGGACTCCTGAGCTCCTATAATTCACCCCTCCACTTT.

This CDR3 is CASSIAGMGNTEAFF. CDR3 sequence (DNA): TGTGCCAGTAGTATAGCCGGGATGGGGAACACTGAAGCTTTCTTT. V is TRBV19 and J is TRBJ1-1; D gene ambiguous. The V end was cut by 1 base, the J end by 1 base, with 10 bases between. CDR3 size: 15 residues. Germline V gene lookup returns CDR1 LNHDA and CDR2 SQIVND (reference sequence).

The CDR3 sequence is CASSFRTAPYEQYF. For the CDR3, the DNA is TGTGCCAGCAGCTTTCGGACAGCCCCCTACGAGCAGTACTTC. This chain links TRBV14 with TRBJ2-7, with D tentatively TRBD1 (6 bases). Per the germline V gene, CDR1 is SGHDN and CDR2 is FVKESK. The length of the CDR3 is 14 residues. The V end lost 5 bases, the J end lost 2 bases, and 13 bases lay between the germline ends.

The V gene is TRBV19, the J gene TRBJ1-1; D uncertain. Germline V lookup: CDR1 LNHDA, CDR2 SQIVND (reference sequence). V was pared by 4 bases and J by 11 bases, with 14 bases between. The CDR3 sequence is 12 residues long. CDR3 sequence: CASSTDLRMAFF. As DNA, the CDR3 is TGTGCCAGTAGTACCGACTTGCGGATGGCTTTCTTT.

The V call is TRBV11-3, the J call TRBJ2-1, with TRBD2 matching 9 bases. This CDR3 is built from 15 residues. V shed 1 base, J shed 5 bases, and the junction held 3 bases outside the gene matches. Germline values: CDR1 SGHNT, CDR2 YENEEA. The CDR3 region has the DNA TGTGCCAGCAGCTTAGCTCCTAGCGGGAACAATGAGCAGTTCTTC. Translating gives CASSLAPSGNNEQFF.

This rearrangement joins TRBV7-9 to TRBJ1-2; D unclear. V lost 1 base, J lost 8 bases, and 8 bases lay in between. The CDR3 covers 12 residues. Germline CDR1 is SEHNR and CDR2 is FQNEAQ (reference sequence). CDR3 in DNA: TGTGCCAGCAGCTTAGGGGGAGGAGGCTACACCTTC. Amino acid sequence: CASSLGGGGYTF.

This chain joins TRBV7-9 and TRBJ1-2, with TRBD1 as a possible D gene (5 bases). The CDR3 is made up of 15 amino acids. V dropped 0 bases and J dropped 7 bases, with 15 bases sitting between them. Germline values: CDR1 SEHNR, CDR2 FQNEAQ (reference sequence). The CDR3 sequence is CASSLAGTTIGGYTF. CDR3 DNA: TGTGCCAGCAGCTTAGCCGGGACTACCATTGGTGGCTACACCTTC.

This clone has only one observation. This chain joins TRBV7-3 and TRBJ2-2; unclear D gene. This CDR3 has 13 amino acids. Trimming cost V 4 bases and J 8 bases, with 11 bases left between them. CDR1 and CDR2 (germline): SGHTA, FQGTGA. The CDR3, as DNA: TGTGCCAGCAGCTCTTCGGTGTCGGGGGAGCTGTTTTTT. Translated: CASSSSVSGELFF. The complete variable domain, with remaining parts taken from reference TRBV7-3 and TRBJ2-2, reads GAGVSQTPSNKVTEKGKYVELRCDPISGHTALYWYRQSLGQGPEFLIYFQGTGAADDSGLPNDRFFAVRPEGSVSTLKIQRTERGDSAVYLCASSSSVSGELFFGEGSRLTVL.